Listed here are 24 T cell receptor beta chains from one sample, sequenced in a study of CD8 T cell repertoires and HIV-1 epitope variants. These TCRs' antigens remain unknown. Some clones are missing from TCRdb's copy, which holds only in-frame ones; the method was immunoSEQ multiplex PCR. The sample contains some 5,900 clones, roughly 71% of which appear only once. The source material was cultured CD8+ T cells derived from PBMCs. The receptors originated from a male donor with HIV.

The chain couples TRBV9 to TRBJ1-3; no definite D call. This CDR3 is 16 amino acids long. Between the trimmed V and J ends, which lost 3 bases and 2 bases, there was a span of 15 bases. Germline V gene sequence: CDR1 SGDLS, CDR2 YYNGEE. As DNA, the CDR3 is TGTGCCAGCAGCGCTCTTGTCAGGAATGCTGGAAACACCATATATTTT. Translated: CASSALVRNAGNTIYF.

This clone was detected only a few times. The V gene is TRBV5-6, the J gene TRBJ2-1; 12 bases map to TRBD2. The CDR3 runs 18 residues. Germline V gene data show CDR1 as SGHDT and CDR2 as YYEEEE. V shed 3 bases and J 5 bases; nucleotides not matched to a gene: 12. CDR3 region: CASSSLLAGGPSNNEQFF. CDR3 coding DNA: TGTGCCAGCAGCTCCCTACTAGCGGGAGGCCCAAGCAACAATGAGCAGTTCTTC.

The V gene is TRBV6-5, the J gene TRBJ2-1; no clear D. Trimming shortened V by 6 bases and J by 3 bases, and 9 bases separated the two germline ends. The CDR3 runs to 13 residues. Germline CDR1 reads MNHEY; CDR2 reads SVGAGI. This CDR3 reads CASSYGRYNEQFF. CDR3 DNA sequence: TGTGCCAGCAGCTATGGCCGCTACAATGAGCAGTTCTTC.

The chain links TRBV19 to TRBJ1-5; D ambiguous. V gave up 6 bases and J gave up 2 bases, with 17 bases separating them. Germline V gene lookup returns CDR1 LNHDA and CDR2 SQIVND (reference sequence). This CDR3 is built from 16 residues. Here the CDR3 DNA reads TGTGCCAGTAGCTCTAGGGAGGAAGGTGGCAATCAGCCCCAGCATTTT. Its translation is CASSSREEGGNQPQHF.

This chain joins TRBV5-1 and TRBJ1-2; 7 positions agree with TRBD1. The CDR3 loop spans 15 amino acids. V was pared by 0 bases and J by 3 bases, with 5 bases of the junction left unmatched. Germline loops: CDR1 SGHRS, CDR2 YFSETQ. This CDR3 is CASSLGGGGDYGYTF. Written as DNA, the CDR3 is TGCGCCAGCAGCTTGGGAGGAGGGGGCGACTATGGCTACACCTTC. Full variable domain (remainder filled in from reference TRBV5-1 and TRBJ1-2): KAGVTQTPRYLIKTRGQQVTLSCSPISGHRSVSWYQQTPGQGLQFLFEYFSETQRNKGNFPGRFSGRQFSNSRSEMNVSTLELGDSALYLCASSLGGGGDYGYTFGSGTRLTVV.

The chain uses TRBV4-2 and TRBJ2-5; D is possibly TRBD2 (6 bases). CDR1 and CDR2 (germline): LGHNA, YNFKEQ. The length of the CDR3 is 14 residues. The V end lost 4 bases, the J end lost 4 bases, and 13 bases lay between the germline ends. The CDR3 is CASSPSGAGETQYF. CDR3 nucleotide sequence: TGTGCCAGCAGCCCTTCGGGAGCAGGAGAGACCCAGTACTTC.

This chain joins TRBV28 and TRBJ2-7, with 10 bases identical to TRBD2. V trimming: 6 bases; J trimming: 0 bases; junction bases outside the gene matches: 17. This CDR3 has 19 amino acids. Germline values: CDR1 MDHEN, CDR2 SYDVKM. CDR3 residues: CASSLTVRMGTSDSYEQYF. The CDR3 DNA reads as TGTGCCAGCAGCCTAACCGTTCGTATGGGGACTAGCGACTCCTACGAGCAGTACTTC.

The chain employs TRBV7-9 and TRBJ2-7, with 15 bases aligning to TRBD2. CDR3 size: 18 residues. The germline V gene has CDR1 SEHNR and CDR2 FQNEAQ (reference sequence). V was pared by 5 bases and J by 5 bases, with 13 bases of the junction left unmatched. This CDR3 reads CASSPPGTSGRLVHEQYF. In DNA form, the CDR3 reads TGTGCCAGCAGCCCCCCAGGGACTAGCGGGAGGTTGGTCCACGAGCAGTACTTC. Full variable domain (outside the CDR3, taken from reference TRBV7-9 and TRBJ2-7): DTGVSQNPRHKITKRGQNVTFRCDPISEHNRLYWYRQTLGQGPEFLTYFQNEAQLEKSRLLSDRFSAERPKGSFSTLEIQRTEQGDSAMYLCASSPPGTSGRLVHEQYFGPGTRLTVT.

This CDR3 is CASSKGGTADTQYF. DNA for the CDR3: TGTGCCAGCAGTAAGGGCGGTACCGCAGATACGCAGTATTTT. The genes are TRBV6-4 and TRBJ2-3; no clear D. Deletions cut 5 bases from V and 4 bases from J, with 13 bases between. In germline, CDR1 is MRHNA, CDR2 SNTAGT. The CDR3 loop spans 14 amino acids.

The chain is built from TRBV11-1 and TRBJ2-7; 8 bases are shared with TRBD1. V was pared by 5 bases and J by 7 bases, with 4 bases of the junction left unmatched. The CDR3 spans 12 residues. Germline loops: CDR1 SGHAT, CDR2 FQDESV (reference sequence). The CDR3 spells CASSTTGVEQYF. The CDR3 DNA reads TGTGCCAGCAGCACGACAGGGGTTGAGCAGTACTTC.

The genes are TRBV5-1 and TRBJ2-1; 9 bases are a match to TRBD1. The V segment lost 2 bases and the J segment 4 bases; nucleotides outside the gene matches: 7. The CDR3 runs 16 residues. Germline values: CDR1 SGHRS, CDR2 YFSETQ. This CDR3 reads CASSLGRDRVYNEQFF. CDR3 coding DNA: TGCGCCAGCAGCTTAGGCCGGGACAGGGTTTACAATGAGCAGTTCTTC.

This clone appeared a few times. The rearrangement links TRBV21-1 to TRBJ1-4. TRBV21-1 is given as a pseudogene. CDR3 length: 16 amino acids. Here the CDR3 DNA reads TGTGCCACCACTTCCCGACCGGCTCCTTGGGATGAAGAACTGTTTTTT. Translated: CATTSRPAPWDEELFF.

V and J are TRBV11-2 and TRBJ2-2; maybe TRBD2 (5 bases). Between the trimmed V and J ends, which lost 1 base and 5 bases, there was a span of 8 bases. The CDR3 runs 14 residues. CDR1 and CDR2 (germline): SGHAT, FQNNGV. The chain's CDR3 is CASSLARRTGELFF. The CDR3 nucleotides are TGTGCCAGCAGCTTAGCCCGGAGGACCGGGGAGCTGTTTTTT.

This chain links TRBV15 with TRBJ1-3; D is unresolved. The germline V and J ends were trimmed by 0 bases and 0 bases, with 12 bases remaining between them. Germline V gene data show CDR1 as LNHNV and CDR2 as YYDKDF (reference sequence). The CDR3 is 17 residues long. The CDR3 reads CATSRDFGSFSGNTIYF. The CDR3 DNA sequence: TGTGCCACCAGCAGAGATTTTGGGTCATTCTCTGGAAACACCATATATTTT.

The chain is built from TRBV11-3 and TRBJ2-1; D may be TRBD1 or TRBD2 (5 bases each). Trimming shortened V by 3 bases and J by 13 bases, and 13 bases separated the two germline ends. Germline loops: CDR1 SGHNT, CDR2 YENEEA. The CDR3 runs 12 residues. DNA of the CDR3: TGTGCCAGCAGCTTTCCATACGGGGCTCAGTTCTTC. It codes for CASSFPYGAQFF.

This rearrangement joins TRBV5-4 to TRBJ2-7; 9 nucleotides align to TRBD1. CDR1 SGHNT and CDR2 YYREEE come from the germline V gene (reference sequence). This CDR3 is 17 amino acids long. J was trimmed by 0 bases and V by 0 bases; bases with no gene match: 7. In DNA form, the CDR3 reads TGTGCCAGCAGCTTGGGGCCGGGACAGGGCTTCTCCTACGAGCAGTACTTC. Its translation: CASSLGPGQGFSYEQYF.

The J gene is TRBJ2-2, the V gene TRBV4-3; D is uncertain. CDR1 is LGHNA, CDR2 YSLEER, per germline. Trimming removed 5 bases from V and 4 bases from J, with 17 bases in between. The CDR3 covers 16 residues. The CDR3 protein is CASSSSRTGGTGELFF. CDR3 bases: TGCGCCAGCAGCTCCTCCCGGACGGGCGGCACCGGGGAGCTGTTTTTT.

The gene calls are TRBV27 and TRBJ2-2; 8 bases match TRBD2. The ends lost 3 bases at V and 3 bases at J; junction bases unmatched: 6. This CDR3 comprises 16 residues. Per the germline V gene, CDR1 is MNHEY and CDR2 is SMNVEV (reference sequence). The CDR3 loop is CASSFGSGGHTGELFF. DNA for the CDR3: TGTGCCAGCAGTTTCGGAAGCGGGGGCCACACCGGGGAGCTGTTTTTT.

This clone was seen a handful of times. This rearrangement joins TRBV6-5 to TRBJ1-5; TRBD1 might be the D (6 bases). This CDR3 is 13 amino acids long. Germline V gene sequence: CDR1 MNHEY, CDR2 SVGAGI. V lost 11 bases to trimming and J lost 7 bases, with 18 bases between them. CDR3 sequence reads: CACRSGGVQPQHF. DNA of the CDR3: TGTGCCTGCCGTTCGGGGGGCGTACAGCCCCAGCATTTT.

The chain couples TRBV6-6 to TRBJ1-1, with D maybe TRBD1 (6 bases). The V end lost 5 bases, the J end lost 5 bases, and 9 bases lay between the germline ends. The CDR3 is 12 amino acids. Germline V gene data show CDR1 as MNHNY and CDR2 as SVGAGI (reference sequence). The CDR3 bases are TGTGCCAGCAGTGTACAGGGAACTGAAGCTTTCTTT. This encodes CASSVQGTEAFF.

This clone came up a few times. The genes are TRBV28 and TRBJ2-4; either TRBD1 or TRBD2 may fit D (5 bases each). Trimming removed 4 bases from V and 9 bases from J, with 19 bases in between. This CDR3 has 15 amino acids. CDR1 and CDR2 from the germline V gene are MDHEN and SYDVKM. In DNA form, the CDR3 reads TGTGCCAGCAGTTCCGGGACCCCTGATGTGGGCATTCAGTACTTC. Its translation is CASSSGTPDVGIQYF.

The V gene is TRBV27, the J gene TRBJ1-4, with D possibly matching TRBD1 (6 bases). This CDR3 is built from 15 residues. The germline V gene has CDR1 MNHEY and CDR2 SMNVEV (reference sequence). V was cut by 5 bases and J by 6 bases, with 16 bases left in between. CDR3 region: CASSPWTDEDEKLFF. The CDR3 coding sequence is TGTGCCAGCAGTCCTTGGACAGATGAGGATGAAAAACTGTTTTTT. The variable domain in full, with the rest retrieved from reference TRBV27 and TRBJ1-4, is EAQVTQNPRYLITVTGKKLTVTCSQNMNHEYMSWYRQDPGLGLRQIYYSMNVEVTDKGDVPEGYKVSRKEKRNFPLILESPSPNQTSLYFCASSPWTDEDEKLFFGSGTQLSVL.

This clone was seen a few times. The CDR3 protein is CASSPSPDQETQYF. CDR3 DNA: TGTGCCAGCAGCCCAAGCCCAGACCAAGAGACCCAGTACTTC. This chain joins TRBV5-4 and TRBJ2-5; the D is unclear. The CDR3 is 14 residues long. Trimming removed 4 bases from V and 0 bases from J, with 10 bases in between. Germline CDR1 and CDR2: SGHNT and YYREEE (reference sequence). The full variable domain, rest sourced from reference TRBV5-4 and TRBJ2-5, is ETGVTQSPTHLIKTRGQQVTLRCSSQSGHNTVSWYQQALGQGPQFIFQYYREEENGRGNFPPRFSGLQFPNYSSELNVNALELDDSALYLCASSPSPDQETQYFGPGTRLLVL.

The gene calls are TRBV13 and TRBJ2-7; D perhaps matches TRBD2 (5 bases). This CDR3 region has 13 residues. The germline gives CDR1 PRHDT, CDR2 FYEKMQ (reference sequence). The germline V and J ends were trimmed by 3 bases and 1 base, with 7 bases remaining between them. CDR3 sequence: CASSFLASYEQYF. The DNA of the CDR3 is TGTGCCAGCAGCTTTCTAGCTTCCTACGAGCAGTACTTC.